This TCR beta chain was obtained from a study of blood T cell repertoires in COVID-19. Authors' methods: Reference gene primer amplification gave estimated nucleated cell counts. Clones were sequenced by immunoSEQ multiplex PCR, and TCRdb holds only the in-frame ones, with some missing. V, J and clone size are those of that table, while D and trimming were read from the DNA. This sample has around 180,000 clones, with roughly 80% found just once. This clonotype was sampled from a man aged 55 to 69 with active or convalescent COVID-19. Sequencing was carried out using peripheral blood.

This CDR3 is CASSLRQGANYEQYF. In DNA form, the CDR3 reads TGTGCCAGCAGCTTGCGCCAGGGGGCGAACTACGAGCAGTACTTC. The rearrangement joins TRBV5-8 to TRBJ2-7; 8 nucleotides agree with TRBD1. Trimming at V came to 1 base and at J to 3 bases, leaving 6 bases not matched to a gene. This CDR3 has 15 amino acids. In germline, CDR1 is SGHTS, CDR2 YDEGEE. The full variable domain, completed using reference TRBV5-8 and TRBJ2-7, is EAGVTQSPTHLIKTRGQQATLRCSPISGHTSVYWYQQALGLGLQFLLWYDEGEERNRGNFPPRFSGRQFPNYSSELNVNALELEDSALYLCASSLRQGANYEQYFGPGTRLTVT.